This is a list of T cell receptor beta chains from one sample in a study of cytomegalovirus exposure and HLA in healthy donors. The data were produced by immunoSEQ multiplex PCR, yet TCRdb's version contains in-frame clones alone and is incomplete. The sample totals more than 200,000 clones. Sequencing input: PBMCs. Receptors were obtained from a woman under 40 in good health and CMV-seropositive. The CDR3 runs from the conserved cysteine through the conserved F or W. The D gene is left open where the match is weak.

TRBV7-9	TRBJ1-2	.	CASSLRTRDYGYTF	TGTGCCAGCAGCTTACGTACGCGCGACTATGGCTACACCTTC
TRBV19	TRBJ2-2	TRBD2	CASSILAGEVGELFF	TGTGCCAGTAGTATACTAGCGGGAGAAGTTGGGGAGCTGTTTTTT
TRBV5-1	TRBJ1-2	.	CASSLVAGAGGYTF	TGCGCCAGCAGCTTAGTTGCGGGGGCTGGTGGCTACACCTTC
TRBV19	TRBJ2-5	TRBD1	CASSFTGGGETQYF	TGTGCCAGTAGTTTTACAGGGGGCGGAGAGACCCAGTACTTC
TRBV28	TRBJ1-1	TRBD1	CAIGTGGENTEAFF	TGTGCCATTGGGACAGGGGGGGAGAACACTGAAGCTTTCTTT
TRBV28	TRBJ2-2	TRBD2	CASSDRLAGGLRKGGGELFF	TGTGCCAGCAGTGACCGACTAGCGGGAGGCCTCCGAAAGGGGGGCGGGGAGCTGTTTTTT
TRBV2	TRBJ1-2	TRBD1	CASSDGTGEVKGYTF	TGTGCCAGCAGTGACGGGACAGGGGAGGTTAAAGGCTACACCTTC
TRBV19	TRBJ1-1	.	CASSVPQANTEAFF	TGTGCCAGTAGTGTTCCCCAGGCGAACACTGAAGCTTTCTTT
TRBV28	TRBJ1-2	TRBD1	CASSQPDRGRAYGYTF	TGTGCCAGCAGTCAACCCGACAGGGGGCGCGCTTATGGCTACACCTTC
TRBV5-1	TRBJ2-7	TRBD2	CASTWGLLSSYEQYF	TGCGCCAGCACCTGGGGACTACTTTCATCCTACGAGCAGTACTTC
TRBV6-1	TRBJ1-3	.	CASSGGRGNYWSGNTIYF	TGTGCCAGCAGTGGGGGGAGGGGAAATTACTGGTCTGGAAACACCATATATTTT
TRBV2	TRBJ2-2	.	CASSGDTGELFF	TGTGCCAGCAGTGGAGACACCGGGGAGCTGTTTTTT
TRBV27	TRBJ2-3	TRBD1	CASSGRGYTDTQYF	TGTGCCAGCAGTGGCAGGGGGTACACAGATACGCAGTATTTT
TRBV19	TRBJ1-2	TRBD1	CASSMGRTGGHYGYTF	TGTGCCAGTAGTATGGGACGGACAGGGGGTCACTATGGCTACACCTTC
TRBV21-1	TRBJ2-1	.	CASSKGSMGTRGHEQFF	TGTGCCAGCAGCAAAGGGAGTATGGGGACTAGAGGCCATGAGCAGTTCTTC
TRBV6-5	TRBJ2-2	TRBD2	CASRLGLAGELFF	TGTGCCAGCAGGCTAGGACTAGCCGGGGAGCTGTTTTTT
TRBV18	TRBJ1-5	.	CASSPAGDQPQHF	TGTGCCAGCTCACCAGCCGGTGATCAGCCCCAGCATTTT
TRBV27	TRBJ1-4	.	CASSLERNEKLFF	TGTGCCAGCAGTTTAGAACGGAATGAAAAACTGTTTTTT
TRBV13	TRBJ2-3	.	CASSFDRPKPTDTQYF	TGTGCCAGCAGCTTCGACAGACCGAAACCCACAGATACGCAGTATTTT
TRBV5-6	TRBJ1-2	.	CASSWGGGRDPGYGYTF	TGTGCCAGCAGCTGGGGCGGGGGGCGCGATCCTGGGTATGGCTACACCTTC
TRBV30	TRBJ1-3	TRBD1	CAWKGWTGENTIYF	TGTGCCTGGAAGGGTTGGACAGGGGAAAACACCATATATTTT
TRBV5-1	TRBJ2-5	.	CASRPASQETQYF	TGCGCCAGCAGACCCGCTAGCCAAGAGACCCAGTACTTC
TRBV2	TRBJ1-4	.	CAGGRTEKLFF	TGTGCGGGAGGGAGGACTGAAAAACTGTTTTTT
TRBV11-3	TRBJ2-1	.	CASSPSSYNEQFF	TGTGCCAGCAGCCCGAGCTCCTACAATGAGCAGTTCTTC
TRBV5-6	TRBJ2-7	TRBD1	CASGPRDRKSYEQYF	TGTGCCAGCGGTCCCCGGGACAGGAAATCCTACGAGCAGTACTTC
TRBV15	TRBJ2-2	.	CATSTTRVYRVSGGNTGELFF	TGTGCCACCAGCACGACCCGGGTTTACAGGGTTTCAGGCGGCAACACCGGGGAGCTGTTTTTT
TRBV6-1	TRBJ2-3	TRBD2	CASSEKRGGPDTQYF	TGTGCCAGCAGTGAAAAGCGGGGGGGCCCAGATACGCAGTATTTT
TRBV5-8	TRBJ1-1	.	CASSLVRSAFF	TGTGCCAGCAGCTTGGTTCGTTCGGCTTTCTTT
TRBV7-6	TRBJ1-1	.	CASRKLLRGVDTEAFF	TGTGCCAGCCGCAAGCTTCTACGGGGAGTGGACACTGAAGCTTTCTTT
TRBV4-2	TRBJ2-5	TRBD2	CASSQVWRGGPRETQYF	TGTGCCAGCAGCCAAGTTTGGCGGGGGGGCCCCCGAGAGACCCAGTACTTC
TRBV2	TRBJ2-7	TRBD2	CASSDSGASEQYF	TGTGCCAGCAGTGACAGCGGGGCCAGCGAGCAGTACTTC
TRBV5-1	TRBJ1-1	.	CASSLLGRSVNTEAFF	TGCGCCAGCAGCTTGCTGGGGCGGAGCGTGAACACTGAAGCTTTCTTT
TRBV5-6	TRBJ2-1	TRBD2	CASSLASGRVYNEQFF	TGTGCCAGCAGCCTCGCTAGCGGGAGGGTCTACAATGAGCAGTTCTTC
TRBV13	TRBJ1-2	.	CASSLERSYGYTF	TGTGCCAGCAGCTTAGAGAGGTCCTATGGCTACACCTTC
TRBV11-3	TRBJ2-3	TRBD2	CASSSSGGTDTQYF	TGTGCCAGCAGCTCCAGCGGGGGAACAGATACGCAGTATTTT
TRBV19	TRBJ2-3	.	CASNGYGATDTQYF	TGTGCCAGTAATGGGTATGGGGCCACAGATACGCAGTATTTT
TRBV5-1	TRBJ2-2	TRBD2	CASSFGLAGSPGELFF	TGCGCCAGCAGCTTCGGACTAGCGGGGTCTCCCGGGGAGCTGTTTTTT
TRBV4-1	TRBJ2-7	TRBD1	CASSQPGTGGFFYEQYF	TGCGCCAGCAGCCAACCCGGGACAGGGGGGTTTTTCTACGAGCAGTACTTC
TRBV19	TRBJ1-4	TRBD1	CASSNRGAATNEKLFF	TGTGCCAGTAGTAACAGGGGGGCTGCAACTAATGAAAAACTGTTTTTT
TRBV10-3	TRBJ1-4	.	CAISELMSGPNEKLFF	TGTGCCATCAGTGAGCTCATGTCAGGGCCGAATGAAAAACTGTTTTTT